The 20 T cell receptor beta chains below were found in one sample sequenced in a study of T-cell memory formation after mild COVID-19. TCRdb reprocessed the 5' RACE reads via MiXCR and lists one record per CDR3 protein. This sample has about 290,000 distinct CDR3 sequences, with around 15% found just once. Input material: PBMCs or a T cell subset sorted from them (not recorded which). The receptor set was obtained from a man aged 18-30 years who had mild COVID-19 (a few samples of this study predate the infection). Cell type and time point are not known.

This clonotype has at least ten counts. This sequence joins TRBV20-1 and TRBJ2-7, with a tentative D call TRBD1 (5 bases). The germline gives CDR1 DFQATT, CDR2 SNEGSKA (reference sequence). This CDR3 is 13 amino acids long. V shed 0 bases and J shed 9 bases, with 15 bases lying between them. This CDR3 is CSARDPAGLGQYF. CDR3 coding DNA: TGCAGTGCTAGAGATCCGGCAGGGCTGGGGCAGTACTTC.

This clonotype has only a few counts. The genes are TRBV10-3 and TRBJ1-1; D remains unclear. Trimming took 6 bases from V and 0 from J, leaving 11 bases between them. CDR3 length: 14 residues. Germline loops: CDR1 ENHRY, CDR2 SYGVKD. The DNA of the CDR3 is TGTGCCATCAGCGGCGGCTCCATGAACACTGAAGCTTTCTTT. This sequence encodes CAISGGSMNTEAFF.

The gene calls are TRBV7-6 and TRBJ1-3, with a weak D call TRBD1 (6 bases). Germline V gene data show CDR1 as SGHVS and CDR2 as FNYEAQ. This CDR3 is 16 amino acids long. Trimming removed 5 bases at V and 3 bases at J, with 17 bases between. CDR3 bases: TGTGCCAGCAGCCAAGGGGGAGTGGACAATGGAAACACCATATATTTT. Protein sequence: CASSQGGVDNGNTIYF.

The chain links TRBV25-1 to TRBJ1-5; D gene ambiguous. The CDR3 has 14 residues. The germline CDR1 and CDR2 sequences are MGHDK and SYGVNS. V gave up 5 bases and J gave up 0 bases, with 8 bases separating them. CDR3 amino acids: CASSISSSNQPQHF. For the CDR3, the DNA is TGTGCCAGCAGTATAAGCAGTAGCAATCAGCCCCAGCATTTT.

The rearrangement links TRBV6-1 to TRBJ2-3; the D gene is possibly TRBD2 (7 bases). V lost 6 bases to trimming and J lost 4 bases, with 20 bases between them. The CDR3 is made up of 16 amino acids. The germline CDR1 and CDR2 sequences are MNHNS and SASEGT. The CDR3 region has the DNA TGTGCCAGCAGCCGAAGAAACGGGGGGCGCCCAGATACGCAGTATTTT. It specifies CASSRRNGGRPDTQYF.

J is TRBJ1-5 and V is TRBV20-1, with D uncertain. CDR3 length equals 14 residues. V was pared by 4 bases and J by 0 bases, with 10 bases between. The germline V gene has CDR1 DFQATT and CDR2 SNEGSKA (reference sequence). CDR3 protein: CSAMSRYSNQPQHF. The CDR3 DNA follows: TGCAGTGCTATGTCCAGATATAGCAATCAGCCCCAGCATTTT.

This clonotype was counted between two and nine times. The rearrangement joins TRBV7-2 to TRBJ2-7; 12 bases are shared with TRBD2. Germline assignment: CDR1 SGHTA and CDR2 FQGNSA. V was pared by 5 bases and J by 7 bases, with 6 bases of the junction left unmatched. The CDR3 length is 14 residues. Here the CDR3 DNA reads TGTGCCAGCAGCCCCGCCGGACTAGCGGGGGAGCAGTACTTC. Residues: CASSPAGLAGEQYF.

At least ten counts were recorded for this clonotype. A much larger clone is a single base away; this may be a read error. The rearrangement joins TRBV11-3 to TRBJ2-7; weak D call: TRBD1 (6 bases). Trimming removed 5 bases from V and 0 bases from J, with 8 bases in between. From germline, CDR1 is SGHNT and CDR2 YENEEA. CDR3 length: 13 residues. The CDR3 sequence: CASSPGHSYEQYF. The DNA for the CDR3 is TGTGCCAGCAGCCCGGGACACTCCTACGAGCAGTACTTC.

The rearrangement uses TRBV7-9 and TRBJ1-2; 7 bases agree with TRBD1. This CDR3 is built from 17 residues. The germline V gene has CDR1 SEHNR and CDR2 FQNEAQ (reference sequence). The trim removed 5 bases at V and 3 bases at J, leaving 15 bases unmatched. DNA for the CDR3: TGTGCCAGCAGCCCCTCGGGGACAGCCCTCGGATACTATGGCTACACCTTC. Translating it yields CASSPSGTALGYYGYTF.

This clonotype was counted a few times. V is TRBV5-1 and J is TRBJ2-5, with no clear D. Trimming shortened V by 4 bases and J by 3 bases, and 10 bases separated the two germline ends. Germline V gene sequence: CDR1 SGHRS, CDR2 YFSETQ. The CDR3 spans 13 residues. CDR3 sequence: CASSRSSEETQYF. The CDR3 DNA reads TGCGCCAGCAGCCGGAGCTCAGAAGAGACCCAGTACTTC.

This clonotype was picked up a small number of times. The DNA of the CDR3 is TGTGCCAGCAGTTACACCTTAGGGGGGGGCTATGGGGAGACCCAGTACTTC. Its translation is CASSYTLGGGYGETQYF. This chain joins TRBV6-5 and TRBJ2-5, with D perhaps matching TRBD2 (7 bases). The length of the CDR3 is 17 residues. Germline-derived CDR1 and CDR2 are MNHEY and SVGAGI. V was shortened by 2 bases and J by 5 bases, with 21 bases between the two germline ends.

J is TRBJ2-5 and V is TRBV18; 8 bases agree with TRBD1. The CDR3 contains 15 residues. CDR1 and CDR2 (germline): KGHSH, LQKENI. V lost 6 bases, J lost 2 bases, and 8 bases stayed unmatched. The CDR3 sequence is CASSPIGQGQETQYF. The CDR3 coding sequence is TGTGCCAGCTCCCCAATCGGACAGGGACAAGAGACCCAGTACTTC.

The chain employs TRBV5-6 and TRBJ2-3; D remains unclear. Trimming cost V 3 bases and J 4 bases, with 12 bases left between them. The CDR3 is 14 amino acids. Germline V gene lookup returns CDR1 SGHDT and CDR2 YYEEEE. The CDR3 region is CASSWAFGADTQYF. CDR3 in DNA: TGTGCCAGCAGCTGGGCCTTCGGAGCAGATACGCAGTATTTT.

The chain employs TRBV4-2 and TRBJ1-6, with D hard to call. This CDR3 spans 13 amino acids. Germline V gene lookup returns CDR1 LGHNA and CDR2 YNFKEQ. Trimming cost V 4 bases and J 14 bases, with 15 bases left between them. Here the CDR3 reads CASSPRVEVALHF. In nucleotides, the CDR3 is TGTGCCAGCAGCCCGAGGGTGGAGGTCGCCCTCCACTTT.

This clonotype was found a few times. The CDR3 region is CASSLVPNEQFF. The DNA of the CDR3 is TGCGCCAGCAGCTTGGTGCCGAATGAGCAGTTCTTC. The chain uses TRBV5-1 and TRBJ2-1, with D hard to call. Germline V gene lookup returns CDR1 SGHRS and CDR2 YFSETQ. This CDR3 has 12 amino acids. V lost 0 bases to trimming and J lost 7 bases, with 5 bases between them.

This clonotype showed up just a few times. DNA for the CDR3: TGTGCCAGCAGCTACCCTTCGGGGGTTCTCACTGAAGCTTTCTTT. Amino acid sequence: CASSYPSGVLTEAFF. V gene TRBV7-9 combines with J gene TRBJ1-1; TRBD1 is a possible D gene (5 bases). Germline CDR1 SEHNR, CDR2 FQNEAQ (reference sequence). The CDR3 extends over 15 amino acids. The V and J ends lost 4 bases and 4 bases respectively, with 16 bases between them.

The chain employs TRBV3-1 and TRBJ2-7, with 8 bases that match TRBD1. The germline V gene has CDR1 LGHDT and CDR2 YNNKEL (reference sequence). The CDR3 contains 16 residues. Trimming removed 2 bases from V and 2 bases from J; junction bases left unmatched: 8. The CDR3, as DNA: TGTGCCAGCAGCCAAATATATCGGACAGGGACCTACGAGCAGTACTTC. Translation: CASSQIYRTGTYEQYF.

The gene calls are TRBV10-3 and TRBJ1-1; no firm D call. Germline CDR1 reads ENHRY; CDR2 reads SYGVKD. V lost 0 bases and J lost 2, with 7 bases in between. The CDR3 runs to 14 residues. Here the CDR3 DNA reads TGTGCCATCAGTGAGTCGCAGGATAACACTGAAGCTTTCTTT. Amino acids: CAISESQDNTEAFF.

The chain has TRBV10-3 and TRBJ2-7, with D possibly TRBD2 on 5 matching bases. The CDR3 sequence is 13 residues long. Germline V gene data show CDR1 as ENHRY and CDR2 as SYGVKD. The ends were cut back, 10 bases at V and 1 base at J, with 14 bases in the middle. The CDR3 is CATRRVESYEQYF. In DNA form, the CDR3 reads TGTGCCACCCGGCGGGTTGAATCCTACGAGCAGTACTTC.

V is TRBV4-1 and J is TRBJ2-5, with TRBD2 identical over 11 bases. Germline loops: CDR1 MGHRA, CDR2 YSYEKL. V dropped 4 bases and J dropped 5; count of bases not matched to a gene: 6. This CDR3 spans 15 amino acids. The CDR3 spells CASSRLAGNGETQYF. The CDR3 nucleotides are TGCGCCAGCAGCCGACTAGCGGGGAACGGGGAGACCCAGTACTTC.